This T cell receptor (beta chain) was identified in a study of neurological immune-mediated disorders. The germline V gene has CDR1 SNHLY and CDR2 FYNNEI. Trimming took off 4 bases at V and 3 bases at J, with 10 bases between the two ends. CDR3 length: 14 amino acids. TCRdb ran MiXCR on the 5' RACE reads and lists one entry per CDR3 protein. The repertoire holds around 78,000 distinct CDR3 sequences, with 17% as singletons. This sequence joins TRBV2 and TRBJ2-1; either TRBD1 or TRBD2 may supply D (5 bases each). The TCR was taken from a woman aged 40 to 50 in good health. The sample consisted of PBMCs. The CDR3 sequence is CASSAGTLYNEQFF. As DNA, the CDR3 is TGTGCCAGCAGTGCCGGGACCCTCTACAATGAGCAGTTCTTC.